Presented here are 10 T cell receptor beta chains from one specimen sequenced in a study of Ad26.COV2.S vaccination and SARS-CoV-2 variants. Treatment meaning: 19 received Ad26.COV2.S at low or high dose, single or two shots; five or six received placebo; per-sample allocation not given. Material that was analyzed had been drawn on day 63 after the first vaccine or placebo injection. Libraries were prepared by immunoSEQ multiplex PCR; TCRdb keeps only in-frame clonotypes and omits some of them. The profile shows 350,000 to 500,000 clones, about 91% of them singletons. The sequenced sample was peripheral blood, obtained in a trial of Ad26.COV2.S vaccine versus placebo. The receptors come from a person aged 18-65 years who received the Ad26.COV2.S COVID-19 vaccine or a placebo.

V is TRBV5-1 and J is TRBJ2-7; D possibly corresponds to TRBD1 (5 bases). The CDR3 length is 14 residues. V lost 2 bases and J 3 bases, leaving 12 bases between the germline ends. Germline loops: CDR1 SGHRS, CDR2 YFSETQ. The CDR3 DNA reads TGCGCCAGCAGCTTTAGGCAGGGCAGCTACGAGCAGTACTTC. Translated: CASSFRQGSYEQYF.

The J gene is TRBJ2-1, the V gene TRBV11-3; 7 bases line up with TRBD2. V trimming: 5 bases; J trimming: 9 bases; junction bases outside the gene matches: 10. This CDR3 contains 14 residues. The germline V gene has CDR1 SGHNT and CDR2 YENEEA. The CDR3 DNA reads TGTGCCAGCAGCGCCCCCTTCGGGGGGAGTGAGCAGTTCTTC. Translated: CASSAPFGGSEQFF.

The J gene is TRBJ2-1, the V gene TRBV27; D is perhaps TRBD2 (7 bases). Per the germline V gene, CDR1 is MNHEY and CDR2 is SMNVEV (reference sequence). This CDR3 spans 15 amino acids. The V end was cut by 6 bases, the J end by 6 bases, with 18 bases between. In DNA, the CDR3 is TGTGCCAGCAGCCTTAGGGGGGGCCGCGGCAATGAGCAGTTCTTC. It encodes CASSLRGGRGNEQFF.

This chain uses TRBV4-2 with TRBJ2-7; 15 positions agree with TRBD2. The CDR3 consists of 20 residues. V trimming: 3 bases; J trimming: 3 bases; junction bases outside the gene matches: 15. Germline CDR1 is LGHNA and CDR2 is YNFKEQ. The CDR3: CASSHGLAGGQNEFGYEQYF. In DNA form, the CDR3 reads TGTGCCAGCAGCCACGGACTAGCGGGGGGGCAAAATGAGTTCGGCTACGAGCAGTACTTC.

V is TRBV30 and J is TRBJ1-1; D possibly corresponds to TRBD1 (6 bases). CDR1 and CDR2 from the germline V gene are GTSNPN and SVGIG (reference sequence). Trimming cost V 5 bases and J 6 bases, with 13 bases left between them. The CDR3 has 12 amino acids. In nucleotides, the CDR3 is TGTGCCTGGGGGAAGGGGGAGGCTGAAGCTTTCTTT. Translating gives CAWGKGEAEAFF.

This clone appeared a few times. The chain is built from TRBV7-2 and TRBJ2-7; 9 nucleotides align to TRBD1. The CDR3 loop spans 14 amino acids. The J segment lost 6 bases and the V segment lost 5 bases, leaving 8 bases of the junction unmatched. Germline V gene lookup returns CDR1 SGHTA and CDR2 FQGNSA. CDR3 DNA sequence: TGTGCCAGCAGCGCACGGACAGGGGATTCCGAGCAGTACTTC. Its protein is CASSARTGDSEQYF.

The chain links TRBV5-6 to TRBJ2-3; D may correspond to TRBD1 or TRBD2 (6 bases each). Trimming shortened V by 4 bases and J by 1 base, and 19 bases separated the two germline ends. This CDR3 region has 17 residues. The V gene's germline CDR1 is SGHDT and CDR2 YYEEEE. The CDR3 region has the DNA TGTGCCAGCAGCATATACCCGGGGGCAGGGGGCACAGATACGCAGTATTTT. This translates into CASSIYPGAGGTDTQYF.

The V gene is TRBV6-5, the J gene TRBJ1-2, with 9 bases fitting TRBD1. This CDR3 is built from 15 residues. Trimming removed 6 bases from V and 7 bases from J; junction bases left unmatched: 12. Germline V gene sequence: CDR1 MNHEY, CDR2 SVGAGI. The CDR3 region is CASSSLDRGFLGYTF. The CDR3 nucleotides read TGTGCCAGCAGCAGCCTGGACAGGGGTTTCCTTGGCTACACCTTC.

V gene TRBV18 combines with J gene TRBJ2-5, with 8 bases matching TRBD1. This CDR3 comprises 12 residues. V was pared by 3 bases and J by 6 bases, with 0 bases of the junction left unmatched. Germline V CDR1 and CDR2: KGHSH, LQKENI. CDR3 residues: CASSPRGQTQYF. In nucleotides, the CDR3 is TGTGCCAGCTCACCCAGGGGGCAGACCCAGTACTTC. The entire variable domain, with the rest obtained from reference TRBV18 and TRBJ2-5, is as follows: NAGVMQNPRHLVRRRGQEARLRCSPMKGHSHVYWYRQLPEEGLKFMVYLQKENIIDESGMPKERFSAEFPKEGPSILRIQQVVRGDSAAYFCASSPRGQTQYFGPGTRLLVL.

This clone was seen a few times. V is TRBV7-9 and J is TRBJ2-1, with 7 bases fitting TRBD2. This CDR3 has 17 residues. In germline, CDR1 is SEHNR, CDR2 FQNEAQ (reference sequence). The V gene end was trimmed by 5 bases and the J gene end by 0 bases; junction bases not matched to a gene: 10. CDR3: CASSPPGRGYSYNEQFF. The CDR3 DNA sequence: TGTGCCAGCAGCCCCCCCGGGCGGGGGTACTCCTACAATGAGCAGTTCTTC.